Listed below are T cell receptor beta chains from one sample, sequenced in a study of Ad26.COV2.S vaccination and SARS-CoV-2 variants. The method was immunoSEQ multiplex PCR; TCRdb's version includes in-frame clones alone and lacks a portion of them. This table has 350,000 to 600,000 clones, around 89% appearing once. The sequenced sample was peripheral blood, obtained in a trial of Ad26.COV2.S vaccine versus placebo. The origin of the receptors is a person aged 18-60 years who received the Ad26.COV2.S COVID-19 vaccine or a placebo. CDR3s include the opening cysteine and the closing phenylalanine or tryptophan. A D gene is named only where the DNA matches it firmly. A row's size may be missing; if present it is once, few, many or a size class.

. TRBJ1-2 TRBV19 . TGTGCCAGTAGTCCCGGTCGAGGGGTAATCAACTATGGCTACACCTTC CASSPGRGVINYGYTF
. TRBJ2-7 TRBV29-1 . TGCAGCGTTCTTTCTACAAGCTCCTACGAGCAGTACTTC CSVLSTSSYEQYF
TRBD1 TRBJ1-2 TRBV6-4 . TGTGCCAGCAGAGCCGACAGGGGGCTTGGCTACACCTTC CASRADRGLGYTF
. TRBJ1-1 TRBV4-3 . TGCGCCAGCAGCCAAGATGGGGGGGCCCCTGAAGCTTTCTTT CASSQDGGAPEAFF
. TRBJ2-7 TRBV19 . TGTGCCAGTAGTATTAGGGCGCGGCAGACCTACGAGCAGTACTTC CASSIRARQTYEQYF
TRBD2 TRBJ2-2 TRBV5-1 . TGCGCCAGCCTGCGGGGGGGACATGAGACCGGGGAGCTGTTTTTT CASLRGGHETGELFF
. TRBJ2-5 TRBV4-3 . TGCGCCAGCAGCCAAGATCACCCTAGCAGAGAGACCCAGTACTTC CASSQDHPSRETQYF
TRBD2 TRBJ2-3 TRBV6-2/TRBV6-3 . TGTGCCAGCAGTTACTCGGGAGCGGGGAGCGCAGATACGCAGTATTTT CASSYSGAGSADTQYF
. TRBJ2-4 TRBV7-8 . TGTGCCAGCAGCCAGACATGGGTTTTGTCGGCCAAAAACATTCAGTACTTC CASSQTWVLSAKNIQYF
. TRBJ1-1 TRBV15 . TGTGCCACCAGCAGCCTAGGACGGCGGAATACTGAAGCTTTCTTT CATSSLGRRNTEAFF
. TRBJ1-3 TRBV9 . TGTGCCAGCAGCGTCGGGACCTACTCTGGAAACACCATATATTTT CASSVGTYSGNTIYF
. TRBJ1-6 TRBV7-8 . TGTGCCAGCAGCTTAGTTACAGGGAATTCCTATAATTCACCCCTCCACTTT CASSLVTGNSYNSPLHF
. TRBJ1-1 TRBV27 . TGTGCCAGCAGTTTAGGCTGGAACACTGAAGCTTTCTTT CASSLGWNTEAFF
. TRBJ1-1 TRBV24-1 few TGTGCCACCAGTCAGGGTCAGTGGACTGAAGCTTTCTTT CATSQGQWTEAFF
TRBD1 TRBJ1-5 TRBV5-1 . TGCGCCAGCAGCTTAGACAGGGTTGATCAGCCCCAGCATTTT CASSLDRVDQPQHF
TRBD2 TRBJ2-1 TRBV10-3 once TGTGCCATCAGTTCTCCGGCTAGCGGGCACTACAATGAGCAGTTCTTC CAISSPASGHYNEQFF
TRBD1 TRBJ1-4 TRBV7-6 . TGTGCCAGCAGCTTAACCCCCGGACAGGGTAATGAAAAACTGTTTTTT CASSLTPGQGNEKLFF
. TRBJ1-1 TRBV7-7 . TGTGCTAGCAGACACACTGAAGCTTTCTTT CASRHTEAFF
. TRBJ2-7 TRBV5-5 . TGTGCCAGCAGCGCGGACGCCAGGGGCCCGTACTTC CASSADARGPYF
. TRBJ1-2 TRBV19 . TGTGCCAGTAGCCAAAATGACAGGAGTTATGGCTACACCTTC CASSQNDRSYGYTF
TRBD2 TRBJ2-7 TRBV5-4 . TGTGCCAGCAGCGATCTAGCGGGAGGGCCCAACGAGCAGTACTTC CASSDLAGGPNEQYF
. TRBJ2-3 TRBV10-3 . TGTGCCATCAGTGGTGGTCAGCCAGATACGCAGTATTTT CAISGGQPDTQYF
. TRBJ1-1 TRBV21-1 . TGTGCCATCACCTCGGGACTCTTCGACACTGAAGCTTTCTTT CAITSGLFDTEAFF
TRBD2 TRBJ2-3 TRBV6-5 . TGTGCCAGCAGTCGGGGGGAGATTAGTGCAGATACGCAGTATTTT CASSRGEISADTQYF
. TRBJ1-6 TRBV5-4 once TGTGCCAGCAGCCCGGCGGGGGTCAGGGGAAAAAATTCACCCCTCCACTTT CASSPAGVRGKNSPLHF
. TRBJ1-5 TRBV3-1/TRBV3-2 . TGTGCCAGCAGCCCAACGGCAGACCAGCCCCAGCATTTT CASSPTADQPQHF
TRBD2 TRBJ2-7 TRBV14 . TGTGCCAGCAGCATACTAGCGGGAGGTATTTACGAGCAGTACTTC CASSILAGGIYEQYF
TRBD1 TRBJ2-1 TRBV11-3 . TGTGCCAGCAGCCAAGAGGGACAGAGATACAATGAGCAGTTCTTC CASSQEGQRYNEQFF
TRBD1 TRBJ2-3 TRBV10-3 . TGTGCCACGACGGGACAGGTCACAGATACGCAGTATTTT CATTGQVTDTQYF
TRBD2 TRBJ2-1 TRBV28 . TGTGCCAGCAGTTTACTCGGGACTAGCGGGCTGGGGAATGAGCAGTTCTTC CASSLLGTSGLGNEQFF
. TRBJ2-5 TRBV18 . TGTGCCAGCTCACCACTCAGTAAAGAGACCCAGTACTTC CASSPLSKETQYF
. TRBJ1-5 TRBV4-1 . TGCGCCAGCAGCCAAGATCCCCTCCTTGGACGGATTTTCCATAATCAGCCCCAGCATTTT CASSQDPLLGRIFHNQPQHF
. TRBJ1-4 TRBV15 . TGTGCCACCAGCAGAGATATCGTGGTATTAAATGAAAAACTGTTTTTT CATSRDIVVLNEKLFF
. TRBJ1-1 TRBV28 . TGTGCCAGCATCAAAGGGTACACTGAAGCTTTCTTT CASIKGYTEAFF
. TRBJ1-1 TRBV7-2 . TGTGCCAGCGTCCCAGAACCTCTCGTGGGTACTGAAGCTTTCTTT CASVPEPLVGTEAFF
. TRBJ2-3 TRBV3-1/TRBV3-2 . TGTGCCAGCAGCCAAGATTTTACAGCGATCCACACAGATACGCAGTATTTT CASSQDFTAIHTDTQYF
TRBD2 TRBJ2-1 TRBV2 . TGTGCCAGCTTACTAGCGGGATACGATGAGCAGTTCTTC CASLLAGYDEQFF
TRBD1 TRBJ2-7 TRBV5-1 . TGCGCCAGCAGCTTGAAGGGACAGGGGGTATCCGAGCAGTACTTC CASSLKGQGVSEQYF
. TRBJ1-6 TRBV2 . TGTGCCAGCAGCTCCAGCCTTTGGGGGGTTGGGAATTCACCCCTCCACTTT CASSSSLWGVGNSPLHF
TRBD1 TRBJ1-4 TRBV5-4 . TGTGCCAGCAGCGTTGACAGGGGGAATGAAAAACTGTTTTTT CASSVDRGNEKLFF
. TRBJ2-7 TRBV6-5 . TGTGCCAGCAGGGGTCCCTACGAGCAGTACTTC CASRGPYEQYF
TRBD1 TRBJ1-2 TRBV9 . TGTGCCAGCACTCCAGACAGGGCTAACTATGGCTACACCTTC CASTPDRANYGYTF
TRBD1 TRBJ2-1 TRBV5-1 . TGCGCCAGCAGCTTGTCCCCGACAGGGGTCGGGGATGAGCAGTTCTTC CASSLSPTGVGDEQFF
TRBD2 TRBJ2-3 TRBV9 . TGTGCCAGCAGCGTAGTTTCTGGACTAGCCCCAGATACGCAGTATTTT CASSVVSGLAPDTQYF
. TRBJ2-7 TRBV7-9 few TGTGCCAGCAGCTTTGGAGGGAACGGCGAGCAGTACTTC CASSFGGNGEQYF
. TRBJ2-1 TRBV29-1 . TGCAGCATTCCGGGACCCACCCTCTACAATGAGCAGTTCTTC CSIPGPTLYNEQFF
. TRBJ1-2 TRBV4-1 . TGCGCCAGCAGCCAATTCACCAGGGTCTCCGGTAACTATGGCTACACCTTC CASSQFTRVSGNYGYTF
TRBD1 TRBJ1-5 TRBV7-6 . TGTGCCAGCAGCCGTACAGGGGCGGGTCAGCCCCAGCATTTT CASSRTGAGQPQHF
. TRBJ1-5 TRBV19 few TGTGCCAGTACCCATCCGGCAGGGACCCAGCCCCAGCATTTT CASTHPAGTQPQHF
. TRBJ2-1 TRBV18 . TGTGCCAGCTCACGTCCTATTTCTTCAGAAGAGTGGTCCTACAATGAGCAGTTCTTC CASSRPISSEEWSYNEQFF
. TRBJ2-3 TRBV19 . TGTGCCAGTAGTCCGACGATGGTAGACTACACAGATACGCAGTATTTT CASSPTMVDYTDTQYF
. TRBJ2-7 TRBV4-1 . TGCGCCAGCAGCCAAGAGCCGCCAGGGGACTACGAGCAGTACTTC CASSQEPPGDYEQYF
TRBD2 TRBJ2-1 TRBV7-2 . TGTGCCAGCAGCTTAGGGGCTAGCGGGCTCAAGAAGGGCAATGAGCAGTTCTTC CASSLGASGLKKGNEQFF
. TRBJ1-3 TRBV9 . TGTGCCAGCAGCGCCCCCCCCGGGGGTCCCATCGGAAACACCATATATTTT CASSAPPGGPIGNTIYF
. TRBJ2-1 TRBV4-1 . TGCGCCAGCAGCCAAACAGGGACGGGGGGCAATGAGCAGTTCTTC CASSQTGTGGNEQFF
. TRBJ2-7 TRBV10-3 . TGTGCCATCAGCTCGGACAGAGCCTACGAGCAGTACTTC CAISSDRAYEQYF
. TRBJ1-6 TRBV27 . TGTGCCAGCAGCGTTACAGGTCCCCTGTATAATTCACCCCTCCACTTT CASSVTGPLYNSPLHF
. TRBJ2-2 TRBV18 . TGTGCCAGCTCACGAGGTCACAACTCGAACACCGGGGAGCTGTTTTTT CASSRGHNSNTGELFF
TRBD2 TRBJ2-7 TRBV5-1 once TGCGCCAGCCGAACCGGGACTAGCGAGGCCTACGAGCAGTACTTC CASRTGTSEAYEQYF
TRBD1 TRBJ2-7 TRBV19 . TGTGCCAGTAGCCCACAGGGGACAGTTGAGGGCGAGCAGTACTTC CASSPQGTVEGEQYF